Each of the 25 T cell receptor beta chains below was sequenced from the same sample in a study of response to subunit inactivated influenza vaccine. Using its own MiXCR run on the RT-PCR reads, TCRdb lists one record per CDR3 protein. The data hold a few hundred thousand distinct CDR3 sequences, with 13% to 15% observed a single time. The sequencing used PBMCs from blood, collected 11 to 12 days after vaccination. The receptor set was obtained from a man aged 45-60 years who received an inactivated influenza vaccine.

The chain is built from TRBV12-3 or TRBV12-4 and TRBJ2-1; D call uncertain. Trimming shortened V by 5 bases and J by 7 bases, and 9 bases separated the two germline ends. The length of the CDR3 is 12 residues. The CDR3 nucleotides are TGTGCCAGCAGTCCCGTGGGAAATGAGCAGTTCTTC. Translated, it gives CASSPVGNEQFF.

The rearrangement uses TRBV20-1 and TRBJ1-2; 8 bases are a match to TRBD1. The junction had 5 bases not matched to a gene; V was cut back by 6 bases and J by 2 bases. The CDR3 runs to 13 residues. Germline V gives CDR1 DFQATT, CDR2 SNEGSKA (reference sequence). The CDR3 DNA follows: TGCAGTGCAGGAGGACAGGGCAACTATGGCTACACCTTC. The encoded protein is CSAGGQGNYGYTF.

This clonotype occurred a few times. V gene TRBV12-3 or TRBV12-4 combines with J gene TRBJ2-2; TRBD1 might be the D (6 bases). This CDR3 comprises 15 residues. V lost 6 bases to trimming and J lost 1 base, with 12 bases between them. DNA for the CDR3: TGTGCCAGCAGCCGATCGACAGGGAACACCGGGGAGCTGTTTTTT. This translates into CASSRSTGNTGELFF.

This clonotype was observed a few times. The chain uses TRBV4-1 and TRBJ2-7; 9 positions match TRBD2. Germline values: CDR1 MGHRA, CDR2 YSYEKL. With 4 bases clipped from V and 7 bases from J, the junction kept 11 bases outside the gene matches. The CDR3 totals 15 residues. CDR3 region: CASSLTGGRAGEQYF. In DNA, the CDR3 is TGCGCCAGCAGCCTCACGGGCGGGAGGGCCGGTGAGCAGTACTTC.

The chain uses TRBV5-6 and TRBJ2-3; 7 bases map to TRBD1. The CDR3 is made up of 12 amino acids. The trim removed 4 bases at V and 14 bases at J, leaving 10 bases unmatched. Germline lookup yields CDR1 SGHDT and CDR2 YYEEEE. The CDR3 DNA reads TGTGCCAGCAGCATCGGACAGGCCGACCCGTATTTT. It yields the protein CASSIGQADPYF.

The V gene is TRBV12-3 or TRBV12-4, the J gene TRBJ1-2, with D perhaps TRBD1 (5 bases). The V end was cut by 5 bases, the J end by 2 bases, with 9 bases between. The CDR3 has 13 residues. Here the CDR3 DNA reads TGTGCCAGCAGTACGACAGTCAACTATGGCTACACCTTC. Translation: CASSTTVNYGYTF.

This chain joins TRBV5-1 and TRBJ2-3; D might be TRBD2 (7 bases). CDR1 and CDR2 (germline): SGHRS, YFSETQ. The CDR3 length is 14 residues. With 5 bases removed from V and 2 bases from J, the gap between germline ends came to 12 bases. The CDR3, as DNA: TGCGCCAGCAGAAGCGGGACATTCACAGATACGCAGTATTTT. Translating gives CASRSGTFTDTQYF.

This clonotype has only a few counts. This rearrangement joins TRBV7-2 to TRBJ1-2; D unclear. The ends were cut back, 1 base at V and 4 bases at J, with 10 bases in the middle. CDR1 and CDR2 from the germline V gene are SGHTA and FQGNSA. There are 14 residues in the CDR3. The CDR3 DNA reads as TGTGCCAGCAGCTTAGGCATCTCCTTCTATGGCTACACCTTC. Protein: CASSLGISFYGYTF.

The rearrangement links TRBV4-2 to TRBJ1-4; no reliable D call. Germline V CDR1 and CDR2: LGHNA, YNFKEQ. The CDR3 runs to 14 residues. With 0 bases removed from V and 7 bases from J, the gap between germline ends came to 9 bases. The CDR3 coding sequence is TGTGCCAGCAGCCAAGATGCGCGGGTTGAAAAACTGTTTTTT. This sequence encodes CASSQDARVEKLFF.

This clonotype appeared a few times. This sequence joins TRBV30 and TRBJ1-1; D not resolved. Germline CDR1 is GTSNPN and CDR2 is SVGIG (reference sequence). Trimming took off 1 base at V and 10 bases at J, with 16 bases between the two ends. This CDR3 comprises 13 residues. The chain's CDR3 is CAWSGDIGFGAFF. In DNA, the CDR3 is TGTGCCTGGAGTGGAGACATAGGGTTCGGAGCTTTCTTT.

This clonotype came up a few times. This sequence joins TRBV10-2 and TRBJ2-7; TRBD2 matches at 9 bases. Unmatched junction bases numbered 8, after V lost 7 bases and J lost 4 bases. Looked up from germline, CDR1 is WSHSY and CDR2 is SAAADI. The CDR3 has 14 amino acids. CDR3 amino acids: CASTVAGVGYEQYF. CDR3 coding DNA: TGCGCCAGCACGGTAGCGGGAGTTGGTTACGAGCAGTACTTC.

This clonotype has a handful of counts. V gene TRBV12-3 or TRBV12-4 combines with J gene TRBJ2-4; 7 bases match TRBD1. Unmatched junction bases numbered 12, after V lost 1 base and J lost 3 bases. This CDR3 comprises 18 residues. The CDR3 region is CASSLGVWVRGFKNIQYF. CDR3 nucleotides: TGTGCCAGCAGTTTAGGGGTTTGGGTCAGGGGGTTCAAAAACATTCAGTACTTC.

This clonotype was observed at least ten times. The CDR3 loop reads CASSLAGTNYNEQFF. In DNA form, the CDR3 reads TGTGCCAGCAGCTTAGCCGGGACTAACTACAATGAGCAGTTCTTC. This chain joins TRBV7-2 and TRBJ2-1; 7 positions agree with TRBD2. The junction had 2 bases not matched to a gene; V was cut back by 0 bases and J by 3 bases. The CDR3 contains 15 residues. Germline CDR1 SGHTA, CDR2 FQGNSA.

The V and J genes are TRBV20-1 and TRBJ2-1; 9 positions match TRBD1. V trimming: 6 bases; J trimming: 0 bases; junction bases outside the gene matches: 6. This CDR3 is 15 amino acids long. Germline CDR1 and CDR2: DFQATT and SNEGSKA (reference sequence). CDR3 region: CSASGQGSSYNEQFF. The CDR3 coding sequence is TGCAGTGCCTCCGGACAGGGGAGCTCCTACAATGAGCAGTTCTTC.

The table lists this clonotype with many counts. This chain connects TRBV5-1 to TRBJ2-7; 10 positions match TRBD2. The CDR3 spans 18 residues. J lost 1 base, V lost 0 bases, and 10 bases had no gene match. Germline V lookup: CDR1 SGHRS, CDR2 YFSETQ. CDR3 sequence reads: CASSLVASGGLTSYEQYF. The CDR3 nucleotides are TGCGCCAGCAGCTTGGTTGCTAGCGGGGGCCTCACTTCCTACGAGCAGTACTTC.

This chain connects TRBV4-1 to TRBJ2-1; perhaps TRBD2 as D (6 bases). V gave up 5 bases and J gave up 0 bases, with 14 bases separating them. CDR1 is MGHRA, CDR2 YSYEKL, per germline. This CDR3 comprises 16 residues. The CDR3 bases are TGCGCCAGCAGCGCCCACGGGGGAGTCTCCTACAATGAGCAGTTCTTC. It is translated as CASSAHGGVSYNEQFF.

CDR3 nucleotides: TGCGCCAGCAGCCAAGATTTATTGTCTGGGGCCAACGTCCTGACTTTC. This translates into CASSQDLLSGANVLTF. This chain uses TRBV4-3 with TRBJ2-6, with unresolved D. Germline V gene lookup returns CDR1 LGHNA and CDR2 YSLEER. V was cut by 0 bases and J by 1 base, with 7 bases left in between. The CDR3 is made up of 16 amino acids.

The DNA for the CDR3 is TGTGCCAGCAGCGAGGACTACTACAATGAGCAGTTCTTC. Translation: CASSEDYYNEQFF. The chain combines TRBV7-8 with TRBJ2-1; the D gene is possibly TRBD2 (6 bases). Trimming left V 5 bases short and J 3 bases short, with 8 bases between. Germline V gene sequence: CDR1 SGHVS, CDR2 FQNEAQ. The CDR3 covers 13 residues.

This chain links TRBV10-1 with TRBJ2-7; D is unresolved. CDR3 length equals 13 residues. The V gene lost 0 bases and the J gene lost 6 bases, with 9 bases spanning the gap. Germline V gene lookup returns CDR1 WNHNN and CDR2 SYGVQD (reference sequence). The CDR3 protein is CASSESRSGEQYF. The CDR3 coding sequence is TGCGCCAGCAGTGAGTCTCGTAGTGGCGAGCAGTACTTC.

The rearrangement uses TRBV7-9 and TRBJ2-7; perhaps D is TRBD1 or TRBD2 (5 bases each). The V end lost 4 bases, the J end lost 4 bases, and 17 bases lay between the germline ends. From germline, CDR1 is SEHNR and CDR2 FQNEAQ (reference sequence). There are 15 residues in the CDR3. The CDR3 coding sequence is TGTGCCAGCAGCTGGGGGAACGGGCTCAGATACGAGCAGTACTTC. Its translation: CASSWGNGLRYEQYF.

The V and J genes are TRBV29-1 and TRBJ2-7; the match to TRBD2 covers 11 bases. V lost 6 bases to trimming and J lost 5 bases; unmatched junction nucleotides: 9. Germline CDR1 is SQVTM and CDR2 is ANQGSEA. The CDR3 is 14 amino acids. As DNA, the CDR3 is TGCAGCGTGGATCTTAGCGGGAGGGCCGACGAGCAGTACTTC. The encoded protein is CSVDLSGRADEQYF.

This clonotype was seen ten or more times. The chain employs TRBV15 and TRBJ1-5, with D tentatively TRBD1 (5 bases). This CDR3 contains 15 residues. Germline values: CDR1 LNHNV, CDR2 YYDKDF (reference sequence). V gave up 2 bases and J gave up 1 base, with 9 bases separating them. CDR3 nucleotide sequence: TGTGCCACCAGCAGAAGACAGAGAAGCAATCAGCCCCAGCATTTT. Translating gives CATSRRQRSNQPQHF.

DNA of the CDR3: TGTGCCAGCAGTGAGGGGGATCCCACAGATACGCAGTATTTT. This encodes CASSEGDPTDTQYF. The chain joins TRBV6-4 to TRBJ2-3, with D tentatively TRBD1 or TRBD2 (5 bases each). This CDR3 has 14 residues. Germline loops: CDR1 MRHNA, CDR2 SNTAGT. Trimming removed 3 bases at V and 2 bases at J, with 9 bases between.

A few counts support this clonotype. The CDR3, as DNA: TGTGCCTGGAGTGGTCATCGGGGCAGGGGAGCTTTCTTT. Its protein product is CAWSGHRGRGAFF. The rearrangement links TRBV30 to TRBJ1-1; possibly TRBD1 for D (6 bases). The CDR3 covers 13 residues. CDR1 is GTSNPN, CDR2 SVGIG, per germline (reference sequence). V lost 1 base and J lost 10, with 16 bases in between.

The sample holds many counts of this clonotype. V and J are TRBV5-1 and TRBJ1-3; D not resolved. The V end lost 7 bases, the J end lost 0 bases, and 8 bases lay between the germline ends. The CDR3 is 13 residues long. Germline loops: CDR1 SGHRS, CDR2 YFSETQ. As DNA, the CDR3 is TGCGCCAGCTCCTCTGGCTCTGGAAACACCATATATTTT. Protein sequence: CASSSGSGNTIYF.